This TCR beta chain comes out of a study of T cell changes during pregnancy in multiple sclerosis. Measured with immunoSEQ multiplex PCR; TCRdb has only the in-frame clones, and not every one. Found here are 90,000 to 95,000 clones, just under 95% of them singletons; the top ten hold approximately 4.7%. The CDR3 consists of 15 residues. Germline lookup yields CDR1 SNHLY and CDR2 FYNNEI. The V end lost 1 base, the J end lost 0 bases, and 7 bases lay between the germline ends. Sequencing was performed on peripheral blood, taken in the first trimester of pregnancy. The chain is built from TRBV2 and TRBJ1-5; D unclear. The sequence came from a female donor with multiple sclerosis, enrolled in a pregnancy study. Written as DNA, the CDR3 is TGTGCCAGCAGTGAAGTGCGTGATAGCAATCAGCCCCAGCATTTT. It specifies CASSEVRDSNQPQHF.